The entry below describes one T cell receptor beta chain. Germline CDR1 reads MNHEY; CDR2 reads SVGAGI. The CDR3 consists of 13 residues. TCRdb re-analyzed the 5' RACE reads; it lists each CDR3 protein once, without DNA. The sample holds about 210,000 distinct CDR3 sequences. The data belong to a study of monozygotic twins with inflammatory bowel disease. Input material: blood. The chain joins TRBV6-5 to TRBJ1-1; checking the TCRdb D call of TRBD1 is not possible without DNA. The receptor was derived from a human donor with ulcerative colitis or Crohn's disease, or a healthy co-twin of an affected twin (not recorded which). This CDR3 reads CASSRGQYTEAFF.